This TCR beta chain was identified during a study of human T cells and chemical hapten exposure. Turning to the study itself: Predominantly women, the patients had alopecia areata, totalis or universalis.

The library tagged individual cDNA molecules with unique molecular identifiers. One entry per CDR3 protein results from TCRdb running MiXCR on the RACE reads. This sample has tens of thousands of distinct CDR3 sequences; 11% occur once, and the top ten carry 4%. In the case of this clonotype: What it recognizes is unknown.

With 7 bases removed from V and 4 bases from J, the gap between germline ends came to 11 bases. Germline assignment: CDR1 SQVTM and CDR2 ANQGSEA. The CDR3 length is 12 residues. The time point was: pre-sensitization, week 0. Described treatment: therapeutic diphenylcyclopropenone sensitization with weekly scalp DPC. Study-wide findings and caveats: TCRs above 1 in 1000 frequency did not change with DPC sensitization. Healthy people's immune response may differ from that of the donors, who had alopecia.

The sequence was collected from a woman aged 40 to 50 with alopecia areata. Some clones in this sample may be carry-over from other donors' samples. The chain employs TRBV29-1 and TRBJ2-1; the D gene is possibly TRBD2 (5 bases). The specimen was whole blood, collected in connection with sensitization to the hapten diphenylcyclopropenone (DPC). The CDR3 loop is CSGEGSYNEQFF. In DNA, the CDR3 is TGCAGCGGAGAGGGTTCTTACAATGAGCAGTTCTTC.